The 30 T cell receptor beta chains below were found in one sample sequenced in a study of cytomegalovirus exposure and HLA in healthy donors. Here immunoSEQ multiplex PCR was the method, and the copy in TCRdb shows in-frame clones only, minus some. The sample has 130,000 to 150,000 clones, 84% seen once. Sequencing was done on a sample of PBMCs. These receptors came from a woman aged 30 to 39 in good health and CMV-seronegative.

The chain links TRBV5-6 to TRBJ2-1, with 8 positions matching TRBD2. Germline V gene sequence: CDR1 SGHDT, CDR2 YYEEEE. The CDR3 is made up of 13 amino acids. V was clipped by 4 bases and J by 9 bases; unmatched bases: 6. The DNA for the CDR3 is TGTGCCAGCAGCCGGGGGGGGCGCGCTGAGCAGTTCTTC. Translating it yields CASSRGGRAEQFF.

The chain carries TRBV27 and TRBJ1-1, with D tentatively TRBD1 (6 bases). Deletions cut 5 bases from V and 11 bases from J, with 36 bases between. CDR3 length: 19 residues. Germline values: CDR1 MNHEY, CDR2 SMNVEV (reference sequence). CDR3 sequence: CASSPKLGVGGGVVSWAFF. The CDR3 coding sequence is TGTGCCAGCAGTCCCAAGTTGGGAGTGGGGGGGGGCGTAGTTTCTTGGGCTTTCTTT.

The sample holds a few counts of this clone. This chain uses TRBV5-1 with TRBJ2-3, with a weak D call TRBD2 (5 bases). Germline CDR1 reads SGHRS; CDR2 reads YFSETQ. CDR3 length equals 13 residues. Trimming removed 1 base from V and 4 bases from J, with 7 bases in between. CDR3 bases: TGCGCCAGCAGCTTGTCCGGGGCAGATACGCAGTATTTT. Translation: CASSLSGADTQYF.

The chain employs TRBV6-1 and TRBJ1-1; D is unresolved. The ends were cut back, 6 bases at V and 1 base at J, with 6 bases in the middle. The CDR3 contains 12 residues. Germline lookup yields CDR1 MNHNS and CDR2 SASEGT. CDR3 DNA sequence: TGTGCCAGCAGGGAGACGAACACTGAAGCTTTCTTT. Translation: CASRETNTEAFF.

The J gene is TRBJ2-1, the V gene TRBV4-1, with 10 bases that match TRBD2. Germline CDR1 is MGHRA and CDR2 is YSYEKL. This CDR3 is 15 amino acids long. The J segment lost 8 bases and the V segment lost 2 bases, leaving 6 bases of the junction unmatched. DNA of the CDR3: TGCGCCAGCAGCCAACCGGGACTAGCGAGCCATGAGCAGTTCTTC. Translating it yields CASSQPGLASHEQFF.

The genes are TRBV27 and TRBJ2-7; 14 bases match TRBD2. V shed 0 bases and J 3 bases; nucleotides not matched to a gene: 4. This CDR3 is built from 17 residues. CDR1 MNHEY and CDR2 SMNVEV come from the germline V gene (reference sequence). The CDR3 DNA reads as TGTGCCAGCAGTTTATCGGGACTAGCGGGGGATTACTACGAGCAGTACTTC. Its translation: CASSLSGLAGDYYEQYF.

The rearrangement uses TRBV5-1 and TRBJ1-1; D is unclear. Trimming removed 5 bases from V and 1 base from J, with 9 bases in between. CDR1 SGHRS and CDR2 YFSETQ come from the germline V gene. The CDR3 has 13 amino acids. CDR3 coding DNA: TGCGCCAGCAGGGAGGGCCCGAACACTGAAGCTTTCTTT. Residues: CASREGPNTEAFF.

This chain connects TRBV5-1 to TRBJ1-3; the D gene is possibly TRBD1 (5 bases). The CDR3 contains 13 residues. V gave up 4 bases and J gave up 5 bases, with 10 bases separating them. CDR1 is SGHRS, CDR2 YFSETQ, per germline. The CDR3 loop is CASSTGQRNTIYF. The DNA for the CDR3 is TGCGCCAGCAGCACTGGACAACGAAACACCATATATTTT.

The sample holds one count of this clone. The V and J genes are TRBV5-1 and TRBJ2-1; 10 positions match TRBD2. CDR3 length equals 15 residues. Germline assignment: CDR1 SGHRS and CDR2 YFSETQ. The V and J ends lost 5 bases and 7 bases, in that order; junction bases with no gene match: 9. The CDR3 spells CASRGDSGGWNEQFF. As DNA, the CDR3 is TGCGCCAGCAGGGGGGATAGCGGGGGGTGGAATGAGCAGTTCTTC.

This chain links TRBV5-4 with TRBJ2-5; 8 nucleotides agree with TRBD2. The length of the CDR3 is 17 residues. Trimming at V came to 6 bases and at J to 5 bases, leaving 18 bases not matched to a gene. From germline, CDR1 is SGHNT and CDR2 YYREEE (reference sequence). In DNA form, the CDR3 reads TGTGCCAGCACCACGGGAGGGGCGGGGGGATGGGGGGAGACCCAGTACTTC. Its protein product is CASTTGGAGGWGETQYF.

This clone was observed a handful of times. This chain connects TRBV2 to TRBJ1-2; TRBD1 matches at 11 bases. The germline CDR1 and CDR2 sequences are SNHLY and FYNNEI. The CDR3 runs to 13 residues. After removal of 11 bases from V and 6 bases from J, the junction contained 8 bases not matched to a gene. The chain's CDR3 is CAGRTGGMDGYTF. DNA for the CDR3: TGTGCCGGGAGGACAGGGGGCATGGATGGCTACACCTTC.

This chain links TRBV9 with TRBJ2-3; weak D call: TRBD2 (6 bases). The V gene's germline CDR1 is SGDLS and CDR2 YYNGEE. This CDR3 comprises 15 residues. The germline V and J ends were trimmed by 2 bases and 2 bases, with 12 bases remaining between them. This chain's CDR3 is CASSVLGGITDTQYF. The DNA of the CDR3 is TGTGCCAGCAGCGTTTTGGGGGGAATCACAGATACGCAGTATTTT.

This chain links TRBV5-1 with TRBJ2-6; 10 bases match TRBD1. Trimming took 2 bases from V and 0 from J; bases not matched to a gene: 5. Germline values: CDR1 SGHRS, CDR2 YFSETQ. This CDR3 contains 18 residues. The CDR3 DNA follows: TGCGCCAGCAGCTTCGGCCGGGACAGGGGCTCTGGGGCCAACGTCCTGACTTTC. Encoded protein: CASSFGRDRGSGANVLTF.

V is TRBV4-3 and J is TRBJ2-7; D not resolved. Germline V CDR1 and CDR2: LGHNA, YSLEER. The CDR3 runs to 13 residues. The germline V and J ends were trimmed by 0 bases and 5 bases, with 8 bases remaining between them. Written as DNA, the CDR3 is TGCGCCAGCAGCCAAGACACATACAACGAGCAGTACTTC. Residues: CASSQDTYNEQYF.

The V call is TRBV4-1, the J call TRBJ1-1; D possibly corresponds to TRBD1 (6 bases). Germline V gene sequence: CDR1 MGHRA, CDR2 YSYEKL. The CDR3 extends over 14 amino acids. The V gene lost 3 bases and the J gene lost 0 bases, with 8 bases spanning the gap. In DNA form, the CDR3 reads TGCGCCAGCAGCCACAGGGGAATGAACACTGAAGCTTTCTTT. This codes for CASSHRGMNTEAFF.

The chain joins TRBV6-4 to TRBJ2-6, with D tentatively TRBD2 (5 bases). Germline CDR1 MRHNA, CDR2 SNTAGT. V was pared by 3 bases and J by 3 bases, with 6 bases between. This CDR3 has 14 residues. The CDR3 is CASSEGGGANVLTF. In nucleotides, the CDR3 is TGTGCCAGCAGTGAAGGAGGTGGGGCCAACGTCCTGACTTTC.

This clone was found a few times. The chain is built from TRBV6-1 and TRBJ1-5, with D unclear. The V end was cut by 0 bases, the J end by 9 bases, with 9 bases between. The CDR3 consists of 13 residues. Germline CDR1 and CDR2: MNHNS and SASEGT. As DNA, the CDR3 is TGTGCCAGCAGTGAAGCTAGTTTTCTGCCCCAGCATTTT. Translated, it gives CASSEASFLPQHF.

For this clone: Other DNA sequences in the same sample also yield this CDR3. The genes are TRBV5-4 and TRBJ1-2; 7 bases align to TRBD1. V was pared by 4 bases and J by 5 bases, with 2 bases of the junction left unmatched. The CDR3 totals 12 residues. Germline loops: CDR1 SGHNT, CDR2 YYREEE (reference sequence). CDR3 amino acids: CASSRDSYGYTF. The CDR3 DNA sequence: TGTGCCAGCAGCCGGGACAGTTATGGCTACACCTTC.

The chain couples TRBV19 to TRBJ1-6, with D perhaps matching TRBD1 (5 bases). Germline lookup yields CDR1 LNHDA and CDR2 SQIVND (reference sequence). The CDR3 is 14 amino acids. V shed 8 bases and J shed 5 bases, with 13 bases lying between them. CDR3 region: CASSGREDNSPLHF. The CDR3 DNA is TGTGCCAGTTCTGGCAGGGAGGATAATTCACCCCTCCACTTT.

In DNA, the CDR3 is TGTGCCAGCTTCCAGGACAGTTTTTATCTCAAGGATCCTTTCTTT. This translates into CASFQDSFYLKDPFF. The chain carries TRBV2 and TRBJ1-1; tentatively, D is TRBD1 (6 bases). V was trimmed by 8 bases and J by 12 bases, leaving 28 bases between them. CDR3 length: 15 residues. Germline V gene data show CDR1 as SNHLY and CDR2 as FYNNEI.

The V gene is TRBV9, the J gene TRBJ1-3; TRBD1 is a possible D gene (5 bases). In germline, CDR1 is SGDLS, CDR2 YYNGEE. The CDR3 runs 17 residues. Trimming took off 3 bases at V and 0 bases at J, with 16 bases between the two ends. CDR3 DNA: TGTGCCAGCAGCGCGACAGCCTCCCGGAGCTCTGGAAACACCATATATTTT. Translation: CASSATASRSSGNTIYF.

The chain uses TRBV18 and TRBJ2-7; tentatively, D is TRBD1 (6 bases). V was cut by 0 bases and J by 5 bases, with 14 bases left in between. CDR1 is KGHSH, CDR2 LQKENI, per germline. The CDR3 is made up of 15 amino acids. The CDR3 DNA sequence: TGTGCCAGCTCACCACCCAGGGGCGGTAAAAACGAGCAGTACTTC. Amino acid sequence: CASSPPRGGKNEQYF.

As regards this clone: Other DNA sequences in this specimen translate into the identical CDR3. The CDR3 loop reads CASSSGGTNEKLFF. CDR3 coding DNA: TGTGCCAGCAGTTCAGGGGGGACTAATGAAAAACTGTTTTTT. The genes are TRBV28 and TRBJ1-4, with TRBD1 identical over 7 bases. This CDR3 is built from 14 residues. Looked up from germline, CDR1 is MDHEN and CDR2 is SYDVKM. The ends lost 4 bases at V and 2 bases at J; junction bases unmatched: 1.

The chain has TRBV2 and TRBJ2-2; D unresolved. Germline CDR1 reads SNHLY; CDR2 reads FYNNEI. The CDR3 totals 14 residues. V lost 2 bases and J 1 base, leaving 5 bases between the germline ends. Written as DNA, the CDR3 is TGTGCCAGCAGTGAATCCCGGAACACCGGGGAGCTGTTTTTT. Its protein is CASSESRNTGELFF. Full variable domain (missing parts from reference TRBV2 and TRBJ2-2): EPEVTQTPSHQVTQMGQEVILRCVPISNHLYFYWYRQILGQKVEFLVSFYNNEISEKSEIFDDQFSVERPDGSNFTLKIRSTKLEDSAMYFCASSESRNTGELFFGEGSRLTVL.

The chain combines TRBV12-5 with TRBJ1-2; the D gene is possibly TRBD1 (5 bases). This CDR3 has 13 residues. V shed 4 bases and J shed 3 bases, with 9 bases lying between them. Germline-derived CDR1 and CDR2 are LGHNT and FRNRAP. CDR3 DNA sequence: TGTGCTAGTGGTTGGGGCTCTCACTATGGCTACACCTTC. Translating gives CASGWGSHYGYTF.

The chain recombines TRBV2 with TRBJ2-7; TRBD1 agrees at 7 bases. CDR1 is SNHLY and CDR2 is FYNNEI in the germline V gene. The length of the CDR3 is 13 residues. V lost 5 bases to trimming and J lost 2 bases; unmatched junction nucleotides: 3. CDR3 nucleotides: TGTGCCAGCAGTTACGGGACAGCCTACGAGCAGTACTTC. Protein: CASSYGTAYEQYF.

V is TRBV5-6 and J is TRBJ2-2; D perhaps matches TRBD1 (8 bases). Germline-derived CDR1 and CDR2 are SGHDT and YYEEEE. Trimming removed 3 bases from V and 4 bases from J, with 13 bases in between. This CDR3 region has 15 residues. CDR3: CASSSTGGATGELFF. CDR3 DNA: TGTGCCAGCAGCTCAACAGGGGGGGCCACCGGGGAGCTGTTTTTT.

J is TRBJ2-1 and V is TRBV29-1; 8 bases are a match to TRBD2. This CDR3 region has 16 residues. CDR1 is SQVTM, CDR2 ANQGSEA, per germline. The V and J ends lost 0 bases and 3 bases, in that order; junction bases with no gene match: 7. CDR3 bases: TGCAGCGTTGAAGAAGGACGGCTAGCGGGCTACAATGAGCAGTTCTTC. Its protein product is CSVEEGRLAGYNEQFF.

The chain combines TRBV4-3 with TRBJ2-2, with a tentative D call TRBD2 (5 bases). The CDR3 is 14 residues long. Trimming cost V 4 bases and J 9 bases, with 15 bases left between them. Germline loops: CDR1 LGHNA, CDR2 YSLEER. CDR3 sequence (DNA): TGCGCCAGCAGCCCATCTCCACTAGAACGGGAGCTGTTTTTT. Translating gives CASSPSPLERELFF.

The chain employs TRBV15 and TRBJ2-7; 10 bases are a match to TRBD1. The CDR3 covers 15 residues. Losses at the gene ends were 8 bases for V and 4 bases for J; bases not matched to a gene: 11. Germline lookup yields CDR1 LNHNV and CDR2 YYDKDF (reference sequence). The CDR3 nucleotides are TGTGCCACCCACGTCAAAGGGACAGGGGTGTACGAGCAGTACTTC. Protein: CATHVKGTGVYEQYF.